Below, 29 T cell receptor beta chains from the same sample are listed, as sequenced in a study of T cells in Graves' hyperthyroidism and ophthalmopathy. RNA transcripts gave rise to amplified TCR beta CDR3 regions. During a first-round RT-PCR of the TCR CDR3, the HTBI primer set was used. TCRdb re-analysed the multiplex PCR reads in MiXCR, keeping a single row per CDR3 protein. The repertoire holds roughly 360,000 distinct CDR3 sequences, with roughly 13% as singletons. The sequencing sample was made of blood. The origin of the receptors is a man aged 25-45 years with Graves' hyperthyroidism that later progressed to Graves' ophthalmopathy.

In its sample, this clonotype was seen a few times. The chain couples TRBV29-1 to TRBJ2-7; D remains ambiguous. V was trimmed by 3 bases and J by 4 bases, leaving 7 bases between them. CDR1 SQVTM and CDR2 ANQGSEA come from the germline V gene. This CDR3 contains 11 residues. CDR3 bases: TGCAGCGTTGAGATGGGTTACGAGCAGTACTTC. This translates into CSVEMGYEQYF.

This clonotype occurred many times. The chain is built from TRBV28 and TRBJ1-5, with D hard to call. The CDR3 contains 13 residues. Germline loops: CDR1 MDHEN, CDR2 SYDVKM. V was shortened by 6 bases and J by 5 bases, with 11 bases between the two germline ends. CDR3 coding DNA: TGTGCCAGCAGCCTTTTTGGGGATCAGCCCCAGCATTTT. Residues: CASSLFGDQPQHF.

This CDR3 is CASSPKSRSYEQYF. CDR3 DNA: TGTGCCAGCTCACCAAAAAGTCGATCCTACGAGCAGTACTTC. The chain has TRBV18 and TRBJ2-7; D gene unclear. The CDR3 totals 14 residues. V lost 2 bases to trimming and J lost 1 base, with 9 bases between them. CDR1 and CDR2 (germline): KGHSH, LQKENI.

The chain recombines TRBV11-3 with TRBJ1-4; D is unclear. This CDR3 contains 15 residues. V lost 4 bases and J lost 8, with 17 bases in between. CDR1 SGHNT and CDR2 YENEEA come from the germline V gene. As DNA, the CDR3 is TGTGCCAGCAGCTCAAAAAGAGTCGTGGGAGAAAAACTGTTTTTT. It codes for CASSSKRVVGEKLFF.

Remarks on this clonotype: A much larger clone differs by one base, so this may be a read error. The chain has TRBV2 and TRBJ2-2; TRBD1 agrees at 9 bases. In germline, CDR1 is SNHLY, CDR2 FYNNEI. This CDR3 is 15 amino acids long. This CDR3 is CATRKGTGRTGELVF. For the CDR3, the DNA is TGTGCCACCAGGAAAGGGACAGGGAGAACCGGGGAGCTGGTTTTT. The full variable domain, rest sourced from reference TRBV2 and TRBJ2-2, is EPEVTQTPSHQVTQMGQEVILRCVPISNHLYFYWYRQILGQKVEFLVSFYNNEISEKSEIFDDQFSVERPDGSNFTLKIRSTKLEDSAMYFCATRKGTGRTGELVFGEGSRLTVL.

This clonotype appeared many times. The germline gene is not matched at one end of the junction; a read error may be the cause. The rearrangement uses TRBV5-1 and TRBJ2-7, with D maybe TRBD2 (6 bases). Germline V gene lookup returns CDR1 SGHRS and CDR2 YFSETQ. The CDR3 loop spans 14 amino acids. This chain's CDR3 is CASSLGGASYEQYF. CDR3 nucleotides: TGTGCCAGCAGTTTGGGGGGTGCCTCCTACGAGCAGTACTTC. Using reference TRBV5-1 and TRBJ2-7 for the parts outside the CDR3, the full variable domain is KAGVTQTPRYLIKTRGQQVTLSCSPISGHRSVSWYQQTPGQGLQFLFEYFSETQRNKGNFPGRFSGRQFSNSRSEMNVSTLELGDSALYLCASSLGGASYEQYFGPGTRLTVT.

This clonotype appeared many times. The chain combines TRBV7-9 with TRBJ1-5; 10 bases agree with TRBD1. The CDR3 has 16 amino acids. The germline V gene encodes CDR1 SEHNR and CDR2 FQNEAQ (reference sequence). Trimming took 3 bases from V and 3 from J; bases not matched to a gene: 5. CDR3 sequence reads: CASSFQDRGPNQPQHF. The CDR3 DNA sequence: TGTGCCAGCAGCTTTCAAGACAGGGGGCCCAATCAGCCCCAGCATTTT. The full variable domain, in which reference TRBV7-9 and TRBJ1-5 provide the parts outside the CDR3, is DTGVSQNPRHKITKRGQNVTFRCDPISEHNRLYWYRQTLGQGPEFLTYFQNEAQLEKSRLLSDRFSAERPKGSFSTLEIQRTEQGDSAMYLCASSFQDRGPNQPQHFGDGTRLSIL.

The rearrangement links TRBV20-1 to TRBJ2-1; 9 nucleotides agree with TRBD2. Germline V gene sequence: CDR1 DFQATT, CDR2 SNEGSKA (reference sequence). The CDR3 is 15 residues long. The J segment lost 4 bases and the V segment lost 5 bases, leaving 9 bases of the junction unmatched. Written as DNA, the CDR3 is TGCAGTGCTGCGCTAGCGGGGATAGGTTACAATGAGCAGTTCTTC. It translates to CSAALAGIGYNEQFF.

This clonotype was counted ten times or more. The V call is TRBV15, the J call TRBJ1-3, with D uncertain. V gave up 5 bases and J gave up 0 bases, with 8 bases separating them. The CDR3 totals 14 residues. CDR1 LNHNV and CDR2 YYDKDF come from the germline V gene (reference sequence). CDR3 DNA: TGTGCCACCAGCGTCAGAAGCTCTGGAAACACCATATATTTT. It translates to CATSVRSSGNTIYF.

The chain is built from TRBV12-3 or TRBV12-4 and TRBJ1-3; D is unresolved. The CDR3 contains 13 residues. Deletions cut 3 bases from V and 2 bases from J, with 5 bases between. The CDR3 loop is CASSFTTGNTIYF. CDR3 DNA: TGTGCCAGCAGTTTTACGACTGGAAACACCATATATTTT.

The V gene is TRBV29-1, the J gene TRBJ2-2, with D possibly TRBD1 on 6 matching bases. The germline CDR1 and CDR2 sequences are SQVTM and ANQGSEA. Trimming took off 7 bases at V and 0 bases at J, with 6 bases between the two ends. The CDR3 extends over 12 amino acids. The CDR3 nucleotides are TGCAGCGGGGACACGAACACCGGGGAGCTGTTTTTT. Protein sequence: CSGDTNTGELFF.

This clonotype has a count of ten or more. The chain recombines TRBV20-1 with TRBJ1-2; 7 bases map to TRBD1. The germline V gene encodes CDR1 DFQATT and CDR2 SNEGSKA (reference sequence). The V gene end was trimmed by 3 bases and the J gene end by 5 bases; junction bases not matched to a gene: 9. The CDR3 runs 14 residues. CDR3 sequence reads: CSARQGQVRYGYTF. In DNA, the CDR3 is TGCAGTGCTAGGCAAGGACAGGTTCGATATGGCTACACCTTC.

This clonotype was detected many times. Here the CDR3 DNA reads TGTGCCAGCAGTCCCATGGGGATAGGGGGCAATCAGCCCCAGCATTTT. Translating it yields CASSPMGIGGNQPQHF. V is TRBV28 and J is TRBJ1-5; D might be TRBD1 (5 bases). CDR1 MDHEN and CDR2 SYDVKM come from the germline V gene. The CDR3 spans 16 residues. Deletions cut 5 bases from V and 2 bases from J, with 16 bases between.

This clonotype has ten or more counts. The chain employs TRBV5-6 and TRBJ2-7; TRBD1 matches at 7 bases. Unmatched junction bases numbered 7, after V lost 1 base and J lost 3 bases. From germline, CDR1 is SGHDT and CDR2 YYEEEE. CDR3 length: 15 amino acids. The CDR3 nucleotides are TGTGCCAGCAGCTTGTTACAGAACAGGGGCTACGAGCAGTACTTC. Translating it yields CASSLLQNRGYEQYF.

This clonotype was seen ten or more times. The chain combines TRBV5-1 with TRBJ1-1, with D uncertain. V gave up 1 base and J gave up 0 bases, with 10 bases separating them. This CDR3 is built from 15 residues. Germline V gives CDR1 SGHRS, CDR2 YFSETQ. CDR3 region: CASSLSREMNTEAFF. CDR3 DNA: TGCGCCAGCAGCTTGTCGAGGGAAATGAACACTGAAGCTTTCTTT.

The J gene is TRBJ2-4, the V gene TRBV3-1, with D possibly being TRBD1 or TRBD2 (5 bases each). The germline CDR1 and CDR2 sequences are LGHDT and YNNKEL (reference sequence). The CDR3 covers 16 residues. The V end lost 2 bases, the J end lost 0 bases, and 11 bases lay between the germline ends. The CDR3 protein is CASSQLGELAKNIQYF. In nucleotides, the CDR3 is TGTGCCAGCAGCCAACTAGGGGAGTTAGCCAAAAACATTCAGTACTTC.

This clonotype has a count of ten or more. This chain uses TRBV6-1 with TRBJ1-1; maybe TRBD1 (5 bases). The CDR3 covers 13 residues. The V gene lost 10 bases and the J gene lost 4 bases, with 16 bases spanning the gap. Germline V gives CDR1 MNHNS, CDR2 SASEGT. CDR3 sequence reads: CATQGGVATEAFF. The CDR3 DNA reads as TGTGCCACCCAAGGAGGGGTGGCCACTGAAGCTTTCTTT.

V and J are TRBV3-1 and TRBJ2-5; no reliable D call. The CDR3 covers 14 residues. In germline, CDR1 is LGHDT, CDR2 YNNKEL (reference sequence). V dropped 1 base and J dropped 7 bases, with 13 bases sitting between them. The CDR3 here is CASSQAGTRGTQYF. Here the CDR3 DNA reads TGTGCCAGCAGCCAAGCGGGCACGAGAGGGACCCAGTACTTC.

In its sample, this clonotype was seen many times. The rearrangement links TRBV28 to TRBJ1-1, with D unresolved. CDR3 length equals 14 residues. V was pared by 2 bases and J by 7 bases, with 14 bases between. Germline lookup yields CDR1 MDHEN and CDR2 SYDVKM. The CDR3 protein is CASSLAGSINEAFF. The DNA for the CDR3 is TGTGCCAGCAGTTTAGCGGGGAGCATCAATGAAGCTTTCTTT.

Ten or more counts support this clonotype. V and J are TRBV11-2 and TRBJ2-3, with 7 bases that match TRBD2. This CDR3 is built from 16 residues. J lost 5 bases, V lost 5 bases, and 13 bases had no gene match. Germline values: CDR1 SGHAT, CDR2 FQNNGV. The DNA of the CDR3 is TGTGCCAGCAGCCACCGCGGGGGTCCGAGAAGAGATACGCAGTATTTT. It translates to CASSHRGGPRRDTQYF.

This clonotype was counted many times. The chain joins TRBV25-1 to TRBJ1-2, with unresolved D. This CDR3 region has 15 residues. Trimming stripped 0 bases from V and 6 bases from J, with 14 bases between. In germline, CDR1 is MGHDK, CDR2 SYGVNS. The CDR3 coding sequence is TGTGCCAGCAGTGAATATCGTTTTTTAAATCATGGCTACACCTTC. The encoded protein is CASSEYRFLNHGYTF.

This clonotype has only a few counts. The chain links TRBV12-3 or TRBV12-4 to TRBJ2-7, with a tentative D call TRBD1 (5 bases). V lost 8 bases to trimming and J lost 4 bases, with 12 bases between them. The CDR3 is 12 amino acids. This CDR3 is CASGAGTYEQYF. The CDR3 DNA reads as TGTGCCAGCGGGGCCGGTACGTACGAGCAGTACTTC.

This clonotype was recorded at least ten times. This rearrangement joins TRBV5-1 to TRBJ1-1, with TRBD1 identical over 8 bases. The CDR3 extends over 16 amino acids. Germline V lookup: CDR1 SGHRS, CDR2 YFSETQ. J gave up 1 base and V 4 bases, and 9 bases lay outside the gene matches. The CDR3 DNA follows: TGCGCCAGCAGCCTTAGGACAGGGAGGGGGAACACTGAAGCTTTCTTT. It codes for CASSLRTGRGNTEAFF.

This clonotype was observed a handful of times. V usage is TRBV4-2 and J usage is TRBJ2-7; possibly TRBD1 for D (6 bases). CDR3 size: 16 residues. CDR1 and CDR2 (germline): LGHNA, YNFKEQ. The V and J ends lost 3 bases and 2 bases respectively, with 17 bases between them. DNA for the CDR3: TGTGCCAGCAGCCAGGGGACACAGGAGGACCCCTACGAGCAGTACTTC. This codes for CASSQGTQEDPYEQYF.

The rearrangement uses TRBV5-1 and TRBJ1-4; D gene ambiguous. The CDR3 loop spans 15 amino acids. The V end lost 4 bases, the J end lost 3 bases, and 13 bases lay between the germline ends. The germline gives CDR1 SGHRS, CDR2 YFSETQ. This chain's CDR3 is CASSPYPSANEKLFF. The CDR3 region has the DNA TGCGCCAGCAGCCCTTATCCGTCAGCTAATGAAAAACTGTTTTTT.

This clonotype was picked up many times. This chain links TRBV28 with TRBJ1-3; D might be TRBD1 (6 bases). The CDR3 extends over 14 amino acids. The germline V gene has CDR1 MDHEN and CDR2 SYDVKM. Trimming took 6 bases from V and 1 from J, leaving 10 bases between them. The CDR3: CASRFRGSGNTIYF. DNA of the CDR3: TGTGCCAGCAGATTCAGGGGATCTGGAAACACCATATATTTT.

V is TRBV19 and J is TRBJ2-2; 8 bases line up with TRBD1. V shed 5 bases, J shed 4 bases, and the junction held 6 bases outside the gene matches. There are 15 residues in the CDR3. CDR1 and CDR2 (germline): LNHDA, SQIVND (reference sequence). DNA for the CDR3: TGTGCCAGTAGTTCCAGGGGGCTGAGCACCGGGGAGCTGTTTTTT. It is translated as CASSSRGLSTGELFF.

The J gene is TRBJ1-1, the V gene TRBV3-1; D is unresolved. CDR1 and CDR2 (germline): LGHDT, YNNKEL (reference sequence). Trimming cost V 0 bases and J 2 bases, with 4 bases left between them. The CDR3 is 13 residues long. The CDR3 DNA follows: TGTGCCAGCAGCCAAGATTTTAACACTGAAGCTTTCTTT. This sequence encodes CASSQDFNTEAFF.

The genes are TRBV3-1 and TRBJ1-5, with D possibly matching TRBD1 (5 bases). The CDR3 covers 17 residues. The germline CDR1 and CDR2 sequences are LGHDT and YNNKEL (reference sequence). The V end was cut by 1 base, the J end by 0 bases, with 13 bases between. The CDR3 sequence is CASSQGTGGDSNQPQHF. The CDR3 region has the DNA TGTGCCAGCAGCCAAGGTACAGGAGGCGATAGCAATCAGCCCCAGCATTTT. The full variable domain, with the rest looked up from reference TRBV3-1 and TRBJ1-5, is DTAVSQTPKYLVTQMGNDKSIKCEQNLGHDTMYWYKQDSKKFLKIMFSYNNKELIINETVPNRFSPKSPDKAHLNLHINSLELGDSAVYFCASSQGTGGDSNQPQHFGDGTRLSIL.